These 13 T cell receptor beta chains were sequenced from one sample in a study of blood T cells in healthy people across ages. Primers used in a second PCR of roughly 6 to 11 cycles were a sample-barcoded 5' primer and a J-beta primer mix. TCRdb reanalysed the 5' RACE reads using MiXCR and keeps one entry per CDR3 protein. The table has approximately 850,000 distinct CDR3 sequences, nearly 60% seen once. Material: blood. Every receptor here comes from a young man in good health.

This chain joins TRBV11-2 and TRBJ1-4; no clear D gene. The CDR3 runs 15 residues. V was cut by 4 bases and J by 5 bases, with 14 bases left in between. The germline V gene encodes CDR1 SGHAT and CDR2 FQNNGV. The CDR3 here is CASSSQPLGNEKLFF. In nucleotides, the CDR3 is TGTGCCAGCAGCTCGCAGCCCCTGGGGAATGAAAAACTGTTTTTT.

The chain links TRBV18 to TRBJ2-5; D may be TRBD1 (6 bases). Germline CDR1 KGHSH, CDR2 LQKENI. The V end lost 6 bases, the J end lost 2 bases, and 19 bases lay between the germline ends. The CDR3 consists of 16 residues. The CDR3 reads CASSKTLEGGQETQYF. Here the CDR3 DNA reads TGTGCCAGCTCGAAAACCCTCGAAGGGGGACAAGAGACCCAGTACTTC.

A remark on this clonotype: A read error may account for a junction end that differs from germline. The V call is TRBV20-1, the J call TRBJ2-1, with D unresolved. The germline V gene encodes CDR1 DFQATT and CDR2 SNEGSKA (reference sequence). The CDR3 is made up of 14 amino acids. CDR3 protein: CSARGRRALNERFF. The CDR3 DNA reads as TGCAGTGCTAGAGGGCGGAGAGCCCTTAATGAGCGGTTCTTC.

The chain employs TRBV20-1 and TRBJ2-5, with 9 positions matching TRBD2. V trimming: 0 bases; J trimming: 3 bases; junction bases outside the gene matches: 5. The CDR3 has 15 residues. The germline V gene has CDR1 DFQATT and CDR2 SNEGSKA (reference sequence). CDR3 DNA sequence: TGCAGTGCTAGAGAATTGAGACTAGCGGAAGAGACCCAGTACTTC. This encodes CSARELRLAEETQYF.

This chain uses TRBV3-1 with TRBJ2-5, with TRBD2 matching over 9 bases. The germline CDR1 and CDR2 sequences are LGHDT and YNNKEL (reference sequence). J lost 6 bases, V lost 1 base, and 6 bases had no gene match. There are 15 residues in the CDR3. The CDR3 protein is CASSQGVAGDKTQYF. In DNA form, the CDR3 reads TGTGCCAGCAGCCAAGGAGTAGCGGGAGATAAGACCCAGTACTTC.

Notes on this clonotype: The junction and the germline gene differ at one end; a read error may be behind it. The chain carries TRBV6-5 and TRBJ1-1; D perhaps matches TRBD1 (6 bases). CDR1 and CDR2 (germline): MNHEY, SVGAGI. This CDR3 has 14 residues. Here the CDR3 reads CTSSGQTLNTEAFF. CDR3 in DNA: TGTACCAGCAGTGGACAGACTCTGAACACTGAAGCTTTCTTT.

This chain links TRBV15 with TRBJ2-3; the D is unclear. CDR3 length equals 14 residues. Trimming shortened V by 0 bases and J by 6 bases, and 10 bases separated the two germline ends. The germline V gene has CDR1 LNHNV and CDR2 YYDKDF (reference sequence). The DNA of the CDR3 is TGTGCCACCAGCAGAGAAGAAGTGGGGGATACGCAGTATTTT. Its protein product is CATSREEVGDTQYF.

This clonotype was picked up a small number of times. This chain connects TRBV10-3 to TRBJ2-5; 7 bases are shared with TRBD1. This CDR3 has 14 amino acids. V dropped 7 bases and J dropped 0; count of bases not matched to a gene: 5. Germline loops: CDR1 ENHRY, CDR2 SYGVKD. The chain's CDR3 is CAIKAGTDQETQYF. DNA of the CDR3: TGTGCCATCAAGGCCGGGACAGACCAAGAGACCCAGTACTTC.

The chain is built from TRBV28 and TRBJ2-5; D unclear. The CDR3 consists of 13 residues. V was cut by 7 bases and J by 11 bases, with 20 bases left in between. The germline V gene has CDR1 MDHEN and CDR2 SYDVKM. The CDR3 DNA sequence: TGTGCCAGCATCCAGACACAAGGTTCCGGGCAGTACTTC. Residues: CASIQTQGSGQYF.

Worth noting for this clonotype: This clone may be a read error of a much larger clone one base away. This chain joins TRBV19 and TRBJ1-1; no reliable D call. V lost 5 bases and J lost 7, with 14 bases in between. Germline CDR1 reads LNHDA; CDR2 reads SQIVND (reference sequence). This CDR3 has 13 residues. The CDR3 DNA reads as TGTGCCAGTAGTTTGGGGTGGCGAGGTGAAGCTTTCTTT. Encoded protein: CASSLGWRGEAFF.

The chain employs TRBV20-1 and TRBJ2-4, with D possibly matching TRBD1 (5 bases). The end of the DNA aligns better with TRBJ2-7, so the J call may be wrong. The CDR3 sequence is 13 residues long. The germline V gene has CDR1 DFQATT and CDR2 SNEGSKA (reference sequence). The CDR3 bases are TGCAGTGCTATAGGCAGGGTGGAGCGCGAGCAGTACTTC. It yields the protein CSAIGRVEREQYF.

This clonotype is a singleton in its sample. The chain is built from TRBV10-3 and TRBJ2-1; TRBD1 might be the D (5 bases). The V end was cut by 6 bases, the J end by 7 bases, with 22 bases between. CDR1 ENHRY and CDR2 SYGVKD come from the germline V gene. CDR3 length equals 16 residues. The CDR3, as DNA: TGTGCCATCAGCAATTACAGGACCACGCAGACGAATGAGCAGTTCTTC. This sequence encodes CAISNYRTTQTNEQFF.

Concerning this clonotype itself: A much larger clone differs from this one at a single base, so this may be a read error. The V gene is TRBV6-2 or TRBV6-3, the J gene TRBJ2-1, with D possibly being TRBD1 (5 bases). Deletions cut 7 bases from V and 4 bases from J, with 8 bases between. The CDR3 has 12 residues. Germline V lookup: CDR1 MNHEY, CDR2 SVGEGT. CDR3 loop: CASTQGYNEQFF. The CDR3 DNA reads as TGTGCCAGCACCCAGGGTTACAATGAGCAGTTCTTC.